A selection of T cell receptor beta chains follows, all from one sample in a study of blood T cells in healthy people across ages. Via MiXCR, TCRdb re-called the 5' RACE reads, giving one row per CDR3 protein. This table has 800,000 to 1,300,000 distinct CDR3 sequences, under 30% appearing once. The same sample was also studied in work on T cells of mothers and their children.

Sequenced material: blood. These receptors all stem from a girl aged 2 to 10 in good health. Each CDR3 is given with its conserved first and last residue.

j_gene,v_gene,CDR3aa
TRBJ2-7,TRBV6-6,CASSYSSAYEQYF
TRBJ1-2,TRBV11-2,CASSYGSGSGYTF
.,TRBV12-3/TRBV12-4,CASSPPSWDEQFF
.,TRBV21-1,CASSILTGFQETQYF
TRBJ1-3,TRBV4-1,CASSRQVDGTHRNTIYF
TRBJ1-2,TRBV20-1,CSARGTGNTYGYTF
TRBJ2-5,TRBV28,CASSFFDRGRGETQYF
.,TRBV6-2/TRBV6-3,CASSPREGPYEQYF
TRBJ1-4,TRBV2,CASSARRGEEKLFF
TRBJ1-1,TRBV29-1,CSVERAADPEAFF
TRBJ2-7,TRBV6-2/TRBV6-3,CACETGGPGEQYF
TRBJ2-3,TRBV20-1,CSAEESGRAGDTQYF
TRBJ2-3,TRBV20-1,CSASKPAGSTDTQYF
TRBJ2-3,TRBV7-2,CASGLAGGLDTQYF
TRBJ2-1,TRBV15,CATSRDSTSGTYEQFF
.,TRBV28,CASSLTGVAGEQFF
TRBJ2-4,TRBV4-1,CASSQGGGARGNIQYF
TRBJ1-1,TRBV15,CATSRDPADTEAFF
TRBJ2-7,TRBV28,CASSPTSGMRSEQYF
TRBJ2-1,TRBV20-1,CSAGDLYNEQFF
TRBJ2-3,TRBV7-2,CASSYTRGDTQYF
TRBJ2-7,TRBV20-1,CSASRRQGASYEQYF
TRBJ2-3,TRBV12-3/TRBV12-4,CASSSTASGSGDTQYF
TRBJ2-7,TRBV7-9,CASSLPGPYEQYF
TRBJ1-5,TRBV7-9,CASSLVWSNQPQHF
TRBJ2-1,TRBV29-1,CSGFTQRGMDEQFF
TRBJ2-5,TRBV7-2,CASSRDSPGGETQYF
TRBJ1-4,TRBV4-1,CASSQVRGNGKLFF
TRBJ2-1,TRBV7-9,CASSAKDRSSYNEQFF
TRBJ2-7,TRBV20-1,CSAAGSSFYEQYF
TRBJ2-3,TRBV14,CASSQAWWGSTDTQYF
TRBJ2-5,TRBV29-1,CSVEMVAGRETQYF
TRBJ2-7,TRBV20-1,CSARLPGVDTGQYF
TRBJ1-4,TRBV5-4,CASSLVGHEKLFF
TRBJ2-2,TRBV7-9,CASRRQWRDTGELFF
.,TRBV13,CASSFGGTGSTEQYF
TRBJ1-1,TRBV29-1,CSAVGSLTEAFF
TRBJ1-4,TRBV12-3/TRBV12-4,CASRTTPANEKLFF
TRBJ1-1,TRBV7-9,CASSSGPGGRTEAFF
.,TRBV11-2,CASSLATGPYEQYF
TRBJ2-5,TRBV7-2,CASSLDGGARETQYF
TRBJ2-5,TRBV2,CASSLEPQGTSGQETQYF
TRBJ1-4,TRBV27,CASSFRDNEKLFF
TRBJ2-7,TRBV12-3/TRBV12-4,CASSFNREYDEQYF
TRBJ2-5,TRBV28,CASSLRDTYQETQYF
.,TRBV9,CASSPPTSGSYEQYF